These 16 T cell receptor beta chains were all obtained from the same sample, sequenced in a study of cytomegalovirus exposure and HLA in healthy donors (dated by TCRdb to 2016 to 2017). The library was generated by the immunoSEQ multiplex PCR assay. The multiplex PCR relied on a mix of 60 forward primers for TCR Vbeta segments and 13 reverse primers for TCR Jbeta segments. TCRdb carries this immuneACCESS record with in-frame sequences only. Its versions omit some clonotypes, under half of them owing to an unresolved V gene in the studies checked, with the rest unexplained. Within this sample are approximately 150,000 clones, with around 84% of them counted one time only. Clones ranked in the top ten supply roughly 2.5% of the sample. Source material: PBMCs. All receptors derive from a man aged 30 to 45 in good health and CMV-seropositive.

J is TRBJ2-4 and V is TRBV4-1, with TRBD1 identical over 9 bases. The J segment lost 6 bases and the V segment lost 0 bases, leaving 21 bases of the junction unmatched. Germline V lookup: CDR1 MGHRA, CDR2 YSYEKL. This CDR3 has 21 amino acids. The chain's CDR3 is CASSQDRDPGTGIRHGNIQYF. The CDR3 coding sequence is TGCGCCAGCAGCCAAGACCGGGATCCCGGGACAGGGATTCGGCATGGAAACATTCAGTACTTC.

CDR3 in DNA: TGTGCCAGCAGCCGCGCCAGCGGGAGGGCCTCCCCCGGGGAGCTGTTTTTT. Translated, it gives CASSRASGRASPGELFF. The chain carries TRBV5-4 and TRBJ2-2; 10 nucleotides agree with TRBD2. Per germline, CDR1 SGHNT and CDR2 YYREEE (reference sequence). The CDR3 loop spans 17 amino acids. V lost 4 bases to trimming and J lost 6 bases; unmatched junction nucleotides: 12.

The chain joins TRBV12-5 to TRBJ1-5; D might be TRBD1 (5 bases). The germline gives CDR1 LGHNT, CDR2 FRNRAP. The V end was cut by 10 bases, the J end by 0 bases, with 25 bases between. This CDR3 region has 18 residues. The CDR3 bases are TGTGCTACCCTGGGGCAGTCCTATACTGTTTATAGCAATCAGCCCCAGCATTTT. Protein product: CATLGQSYTVYSNQPQHF.

V usage is TRBV19 and J usage is TRBJ1-5; TRBD1 aligns across 8 bases. The CDR3 is 15 amino acids. Germline loops: CDR1 LNHDA, CDR2 SQIVND (reference sequence). Unmatched junction bases numbered 11, after V lost 7 bases and J lost 6 bases. The CDR3 is CASNSRGTGSQPQHF. CDR3 coding DNA: TGTGCCAGTAACTCAAGGGGGACAGGATCTCAGCCCCAGCATTTT.

The chain links TRBV7-9 to TRBJ2-5; the match to TRBD2 covers 11 bases. Germline V CDR1 and CDR2: SEHNR, FQNEAQ (reference sequence). The CDR3 is made up of 15 amino acids. V was clipped by 6 bases and J by 2 bases; unmatched bases: 5. The DNA for the CDR3 is TGTGCCAGCAGTCGCACTAGCGGGGGACAAGAGACCCAGTACTTC. It translates to CASSRTSGGQETQYF. Variable domain in full (rest from reference TRBV7-9 and TRBJ2-5): DTGVSQNPRHKITKRGQNVTFRCDPISEHNRLYWYRQTLGQGPEFLTYFQNEAQLEKSRLLSDRFSAERPKGSFSTLEIQRTEQGDSAMYLCASSRTSGGQETQYFGPGTRLLVL.

The V gene is TRBV7-2, the J gene TRBJ1-1; a weak D match, TRBD1 (5 bases). The CDR3 sequence is 16 residues long. V was pared by 5 bases and J by 1 base, with 17 bases between. CDR1 is SGHTA, CDR2 FQGNSA, per germline. CDR3 amino acids: CASSPLKGQGNTEAFF. CDR3 nucleotides: TGTGCCAGCAGCCCATTAAAAGGGCAGGGGAACACTGAAGCTTTCTTT.

V gene TRBV14 combines with J gene TRBJ1-1; 9 bases line up with TRBD1. After removal of 4 bases from V and 4 bases from J, the junction contained 13 bases not matched to a gene. CDR1 and CDR2 from the germline V gene are SGHDN and FVKESK. CDR3 size: 17 residues. The CDR3 DNA reads TGTGCCAGCAGCCTGAAACAGGGGGCGCGGTTGGGCACTGAAGCTTTCTTT. It yields the protein CASSLKQGARLGTEAFF.

J is TRBJ1-4 and V is TRBV15; D is uncertain. V lost 2 bases and J 4 bases, leaving 11 bases between the germline ends. The CDR3 sequence is 15 residues long. Germline-derived CDR1 and CDR2 are LNHNV and YYDKDF (reference sequence). DNA of the CDR3: TGTGCCACCAGCAGAAATCAGCCGGGTAATGAAAAACTGTTTTTT. The encoded protein is CATSRNQPGNEKLFF.

V usage is TRBV6-5 and J usage is TRBJ2-5; TRBD2 aligns across 9 bases. Germline CDR1 and CDR2: MNHEY and SVGAGI. The V and J ends lost 2 bases and 5 bases, in that order; junction bases with no gene match: 9. The CDR3 length is 16 residues. CDR3 nucleotides: TGTGCCAGCAGTTACGAGCCTAGCGGGATGGGGGAGACCCAGTACTTC. Protein sequence: CASSYEPSGMGETQYF.

The gene calls are TRBV5-8 and TRBJ1-4; 8 positions agree with TRBD1. In germline, CDR1 is SGHTS, CDR2 YDEGEE. The CDR3 extends over 16 amino acids. Trimming at V came to 0 bases and at J to 6 bases, leaving 7 bases not matched to a gene. The CDR3 DNA sequence: TGTGCCAGCAGCTTGGGGCAGGGGGCCCTTTATGAAAAACTGTTTTTT. Protein sequence: CASSLGQGALYEKLFF. The full variable domain, its missing parts supplied by reference TRBV5-8 and TRBJ1-4, is EAGVTQSPTHLIKTRGQQATLRCSPISGHTSVYWYQQALGLGLQFLLWYDEGEERNRGNFPPRFSGRQFPNYSSELNVNALELEDSALYLCASSLGQGALYEKLFFGSGTQLSVL.

A remark on this clone: The junction departs from germline at one end; a sequencing error may be responsible. The rearrangement links TRBV14 to TRBJ1-3; D not resolved. Looked up from germline, CDR1 is SGHDN and CDR2 is FVKESK. The CDR3 has 17 amino acids. CDR3: CASRQDIRVSSGNTIYF. CDR3 nucleotide sequence: TGTGCCAGCAGGCAAGACATCCGAGTAAGCTCTGGAAACACCATATATTTT.

J is TRBJ2-7 and V is TRBV4-3, with 8 bases that match TRBD2. Germline CDR1 and CDR2: LGHNA and YSLEER. This CDR3 contains 14 residues. V trimming: 1 base; J trimming: 1 base; junction bases outside the gene matches: 0. The CDR3 sequence: CASSQVAGSYEQYF. CDR3 nucleotides: TGCGCCAGCAGCCAAGTAGCGGGATCCTACGAGCAGTACTTC.

This clone showed up just a few times. This chain links TRBV6-5 with TRBJ1-2; the D gene is possibly TRBD1 (5 bases). Germline values: CDR1 MNHEY, CDR2 SVGAGI. CDR3 size: 14 residues. Between the trimmed V and J ends, which lost 2 bases and 3 bases, there was a span of 10 bases. CDR3 nucleotide sequence: TGTGCCAGCAGTTACGCAGGGAATGACTATGGCTACACCTTC. The encoded protein is CASSYAGNDYGYTF.

This clone has just a few counts. This chain links TRBV4-1 with TRBJ2-7; TRBD2 matches at 8 bases. V was pared by 3 bases and J by 3 bases, with 10 bases of the junction left unmatched. Germline CDR1 reads MGHRA; CDR2 reads YSYEKL. The CDR3 covers 16 residues. This CDR3 is CASSQLGLAGNYEQYF. In DNA, the CDR3 is TGCGCCAGCAGCCAGCTAGGTCTAGCGGGTAACTACGAGCAGTACTTC.

The chain is built from TRBV7-2 and TRBJ2-2; D remains ambiguous. The CDR3 totals 19 residues. Per the germline V gene, CDR1 is SGHTA and CDR2 is FQGNSA. The V gene lost 1 base and the J gene lost 1 base, with 19 bases spanning the gap. The DNA of the CDR3 is TGTGCCAGCAGCTTAGGAATAGTGGGCAGGTCGAGGAACACCGGGGAGCTGTTTTTT. It specifies CASSLGIVGRSRNTGELFF.

The chain couples TRBV18 to TRBJ2-7, with D tentatively TRBD1 (6 bases). This CDR3 is 14 amino acids long. V was clipped by 5 bases and J by 3 bases, with 14 bases between them. The V gene's germline CDR1 is KGHSH and CDR2 LQKENI. This CDR3 is CASSTDRGGYEQYV. CDR3 bases: TGTGCCAGCTCAACAGACAGAGGGGGCTACGAGCAGTACGTC.